This TCR beta chain was observed in a study of T cell repertoires in cytomegalovirus infection. The overall study: Indications came from public TCR beta signatures; they pointed to CMV infection and to a matching HLA type.

TCRdb reprocessed the reads with MiXCR, giving one entry per CDR3 protein. This sample yields 250,000 to 350,000 distinct CDR3 sequences, of which about 26% are seen a single time; over 11% belongs to the top ten. Per the germline V gene, CDR1 is SGHVT and CDR2 is SQSDAQ. This CDR3 comprises 16 residues. With 4 bases removed from V and 2 bases from J, the gap between germline ends came to 14 bases. V is TRBV7-4 and J is TRBJ2-2, with D possibly being TRBD1 (6 bases). The sequencing input was PBMCs. This TCR was sampled from a human donor in good health (CMV status not recorded). Some clones in this sample may be carry-over from other donors' samples. The CDR3 spells CASSSTLQGNTGELFF. The DNA for the CDR3 is TGTGCCAGCAGCTCAACTTTACAGGGCAACACCGGGGAGCTGTTTTTT.